The entry below gives a single T cell receptor (beta chain) sequence along with its context. The antigen is undetermined. This specimen comes from a study of T cell responses to AZD1222 COVID-19 vaccine. Whole-study findings and limits: Baseline seropositivity characterized only a handful of AZD1222 recipients.

TCRdb's copy holds only in-frame clones and misses some; the assay was immunoSEQ multiplex PCR. The sample records 120,000 or so clones, approximately 92% being singletons. The sequence derives from an adult who received the AZD1222 COVID-19 vaccine. Sample: peripheral blood, taken 28 days after the second AZD1222 dose.

The DNA for the CDR3 is TGCGCCAGCAGCATACTCCCTGGGGCCTACAATGAGCAGTTCTTC. It is translated as CASSILPGAYNEQFF. This chain connects TRBV5-1 to TRBJ2-1, with D hard to call. V gave up 4 bases and J gave up 2 bases, with 13 bases separating them. The CDR3 runs 15 residues. CDR1 and CDR2 (germline): SGHRS, YFSETQ.